This TCR beta chain is from a study of blood T cell repertoires in COVID-19. Looking at the study overall: The samples span acute and convalescent COVID-19 from the United States, Italy and Spain.

Losses at the gene ends were 8 bases for V and 1 base for J; bases not matched to a gene: 8. The CDR3 totals 16 residues. CDR1 is SEHNR and CDR2 is FQNEAQ in the germline V gene (reference sequence). As processed by the authors: Amplification from reference gene primers served as the basis for estimated nucleated cell counts. Measured with immunoSEQ multiplex PCR; TCRdb has only the in-frame clones, and not every one. The DNA gave D and trimming, while V, J and clone size come from that table. The profile shows approximately 300,000 clones, roughly four fifths of them singletons. The chain employs TRBV7-9 and TRBJ2-1; 10 bases agree with TRBD2. Sample: peripheral blood. The sequence was obtained from a person aged 65-85 years with COVID-19, enrolled during active disease. CDR3 in amino acids: CASVKREGRSYNEQFF. For the CDR3, the DNA is TGTGCCAGCGTAAAGCGGGAGGGCCGTTCCTACAATGAGCAGTTCTTC.